This is a list of T cell receptor beta chains from one sample in a study of Tregs in tolerant kidney transplant recipients. TCRdb keeps only in-frame clones here, not all; method: immunoSEQ multiplex PCR. There are about 66,000 clones in the sample; 92% occur only once, and approximately 10% lies in the top ten. The sequencing used CD8+ T cells from blood, collected before the transplant. These receptors were taken from a human donor who received a combined kidney and bone marrow transplant. Each CDR3 is given with its conserved first and last residue. The order of the fields is clone size, J gene, V gene, D gene, CDR3 DNA, CDR3 protein. A D gene is named only where the DNA matches it firmly. A clone size is listed for some rows: how often the clone was seen (once, few, many), or a class if it is expanded.

-	TRBJ2-7	TRBV11-3	-	TGTGCCAGCAGCATGGAGACAGTCGTTGTGGACGAGCAGTACTTC	CASSMETVVVDEQYF
-	TRBJ1-5	TRBV6-5	-	TGTGCCAGCAGTGAGGCAGGGCTGGCTCAGCCCCAGCATTTT	CASSEAGLAQPQHF
-	TRBJ2-7	TRBV5-6	-	TGTGCCAGCAGCTCATTCTCCTACGAGCAGTACTTC	CASSSFSYEQYF
few	TRBJ1-5	TRBV19	-	TGTGCCAGTAGTTTAGCCGTACTCAATCAGCCCCAGCATTTT	CASSLAVLNQPQHF
-	TRBJ2-7	TRBV5-4	-	TGTGCCAGCAGCGGGGAGGGGGGGTACGAGCAGTACTTC	CASSGEGGYEQYF
-	TRBJ1-1	TRBV13	-	TGTGCCAGCAGCTTAGTGACAGAGGTTATGGCTTTCTTT	CASSLVTEVMAFF
-	TRBJ1-6	TRBV28	TRBD1	TGTGCCACCAGGGGGACAGAAAATTCACCCCTCCACTTT	CATRGTENSPLHF
-	TRBJ2-3	TRBV6-1	TRBD2	TGTGCCAGCAGTGACCTGACTAGCGGGGGGGTTCGCACAGATACGCAGTATTTT	CASSDLTSGGVRTDTQYF
-	TRBJ2-5	TRBV10-3	TRBD2	TGTGCCATCAGTGGGGGGACTACCCAAGAGACCCAGTACTTC	CAISGGTTQETQYF
-	TRBJ2-5	TRBV29-1	-	TGCAGCGTTTACGACAGCCAAGAGACCCAGTACTTC	CSVYDSQETQYF
-	TRBJ1-1	TRBV4-3	-	TGCGCCAGCAGCCAAGAAGGGGGGGGGAACACTGAAGCTTTCTTT	CASSQEGGGNTEAFF
once	TRBJ2-3	TRBV5-5	-	TGTGCCAGCAGCTTGGTCGCGGGTCACACAGATACGCAGTATTTT	CASSLVAGHTDTQYF
-	TRBJ2-7	TRBV11-3	TRBD1	TGTGCCAGCAGCCTCGGGACAGCCAACGAGCAGTACTTC	CASSLGTANEQYF
-	TRBJ2-3	TRBV7-2	TRBD2	TGTGCCAGCAGCTTACTAGCGGGGGGGCCAGATACGCAGTATTTT	CASSLLAGGPDTQYF
-	TRBJ2-7	TRBV7-9	-	TGTGCCAGCAGCTTAGTCGCCTACGAGCAGTACTTC	CASSLVAYEQYF
-	TRBJ2-5	TRBV6-5	TRBD2	TGTGCCAGCAGTTCCCCGGGAGGGTCCTATGAGACCCAGTACTTC	CASSSPGGSYETQYF
-	TRBJ2-5	TRBV7-9	-	TGTGCCAGCAGCTTAGACAGTTGGGAGACCCAGTACTTC	CASSLDSWETQYF
-	TRBJ2-5	TRBV13	TRBD1	TGTGCCAGCAGCATTAAGAAGGGGGCAGGGCAAGAGACCCAGTACTTC	CASSIKKGAGQETQYF
-	TRBJ2-7	TRBV7-9	TRBD2	TGTGCCAGCAGCTTCGATCTAGCGGGAGTATTTAACGAGCAGTACTTC	CASSFDLAGVFNEQYF
few	TRBJ2-7	TRBV7-9	TRBD1	TGTGCCAGCAGACAGGGGGCTCGAGACGAGCAGTACTTC	CASRQGARDEQYF
-	TRBJ1-2	TRBV4-2	-	TGTGCCAGCAGCCAAGGTGAAGAAGAGGTGGAAGGCTACACCTTC	CASSQGEEEVEGYTF
-	TRBJ2-6	TRBV9	-	TGTGCCAGCAGCGTAGCTTACACTATTTCTGGGGCCAACGTCCTGACTTTC	CASSVAYTISGANVLTF
once	TRBJ1-1	TRBV30	TRBD1	TGTGCCTGGAGTGTTAGGGGGCCGAAGACTGAAGCTTTCTTT	CAWSVRGPKTEAFF
-	TRBJ2-7	TRBV2	TRBD2	TGTGCCAGCAGTGAAGGGCCCGGGACTAGTATAGGCGAGCAGTACTTC	CASSEGPGTSIGEQYF
-	TRBJ2-5	TRBV9	TRBD2	TGTGCCAGCAGCGTTGCTAGCGGGGAGACCCAGTACTTC	CASSVASGETQYF
-	TRBJ1-5	TRBV27	-	TGTGCCAGCAGTGCGACAGGAAGTAATCAGCCCCAGCATTTT	CASSATGSNQPQHF
-	TRBJ1-3	TRBV12-5	-	TGTGCTAGTGGTTTGGTACTCAGGGGAGGGTTGGACACCATATATTTT	CASGLVLRGGLDTIYF
-	TRBJ2-5	TRBV4-2	-	TGTGCCAGCAGCCAAGAAACGGGGTTTGCAGAGACCCAGTACTTC	CASSQETGFAETQYF
-	TRBJ1-2	TRBV5-6	-	TGTGCCAGCAGCTTTCAGGACTATGGCTACACCTTC	CASSFQDYGYTF
-	TRBJ2-1	TRBV11-2	-	TGTGCCAGCACCCTGGGTCTAGCCCCCTCCTACAATGAGCAGTTCTTC	CASTLGLAPSYNEQFF
few	TRBJ1-2	TRBV2	-	TGTGCCAGCAGTAGGGTCGGGACTTCCTTCTATGGCTACACCTTC	CASSRVGTSFYGYTF
-	TRBJ1-5	TRBV6-1	-	TGTGCCAGCAGTGGCAGGGATAGCAATCAGCCCCAGCATTTT	CASSGRDSNQPQHF
-	TRBJ1-4	TRBV4-2	-	TGTGCCAGCAGCCAAGGACGGGCTAATGAAAAACTGTTTTTT	CASSQGRANEKLFF
-	TRBJ2-1	TRBV7-9	TRBD2	TGTGCCAGCAGCTTATTACTAGCGCTTAACAATGAGCAGTTCTTC	CASSLLLALNNEQFF
-	TRBJ2-7	TRBV5-1	-	TGCGCCAGCAGCTTGGCCGGGGATTCCTACGAGCAGTACTTC	CASSLAGDSYEQYF
-	TRBJ2-7	TRBV9	-	TGTGCCAGCAGCGTAGGAGGGAACCCCTACGAGCAGTACTTC	CASSVGGNPYEQYF
once	TRBJ2-3	TRBV4-3	TRBD2	TGCGCCAGCAGCCAAGATTTAGCGGGAACCACAGATACGCAGTATTTT	CASSQDLAGTTDTQYF
-	TRBJ2-7	TRBV2	-	TGTGCCAGCAGTCAGGACAACTCCTACGAGCAGTACTTC	CASSQDNSYEQYF
-	TRBJ1-2	TRBV27	-	TGTGCCAGCAGTCTAGGTGGCAGTTGGGGCTACACCTTC	CASSLGGSWGYTF
-	TRBJ2-1	TRBV7-2	-	TGTGCCAGCAGCGTAGCTGGCGGAAATTACAATGAGCAGTTCTTC	CASSVAGGNYNEQFF
-	TRBJ2-5	TRBV6-5	TRBD2	TGTGCCAGCAGTTACTTCAGCGGGAGTTTTCAAGAGACCCAGTACTTC	CASSYFSGSFQETQYF
-	TRBJ2-3	TRBV5-1	-	TGCGCCAGCAGCAGATTTGTCACAGATGCGCAGTATTTT	CASSRFVTDAQYF
-	TRBJ2-7	TRBV10-2	-	TGCGCCAGCAGTGCTATCTTCGAGCAGTACTTC	CASSAIFEQYF
-	TRBJ2-5	TRBV9	-	TGTGCCAGCAGCGGAGGGGGGGAAGAGACCCAGTACTTC	CASSGGGEETQYF
-	TRBJ1-3	TRBV29-1	-	TGCAGCGTCAGCTCTGGAAACACCATATATTTT	CSVSSGNTIYF
-	TRBJ1-2	TRBV7-9	TRBD1	TGTGCCAGCAGCTTAGCGGACAGGGACTATGGCTACACCTTC	CASSLADRDYGYTF
-	TRBJ1-2	TRBV15	-	TGTGCCACCAGCGGAGCGCGAAGCCGCGGGGATGATGGCTACACCTTC	CATSGARSRGDDGYTF
few	TRBJ2-5	TRBV5-1	-	TGCGCCAGCAGCTTGGGGGCAGGGCTGAGGGAGACCCAGTACTTC	CASSLGAGLRETQYF
-	TRBJ1-4	TRBV7-9	TRBD1	TGTGCCAGCAGCCCCAATGCAGGGGGTGAAAAACTGTTTTTT	CASSPNAGGEKLFF
-	TRBJ2-7	TRBV28	-	TGTGCCAGCAGTTCATTCTTGGAGGGACCGAGATACGAGCAGTACTTC	CASSSFLEGPRYEQYF
-	TRBJ2-1	TRBV9	-	TGTGCCAGCAGCGCCTCAGGGGCCCCTACAAATGAGCAGTTCTTC	CASSASGAPTNEQFF
-	TRBJ2-1	TRBV28	-	TGTGCCAGCAGTTTTTCCCCCGGGGGGCATGAGCAGTTCTTC	CASSFSPGGHEQFF
-	TRBJ1-3	TRBV7-9	-	TGTGCCAGCAGCTTATCATTCGGGGTCGCAGAAAGAAACACCATATATTTT	CASSLSFGVAERNTIYF
few	TRBJ1-4	TRBV14	-	TGTGCCAGCAGCCTCTCGGCAGGGGAAAAACTGTTTTTT	CASSLSAGEKLFF
-	TRBJ1-2	TRBV27	-	TGTGCCAGCAGTCCAGGGGCAGGGCTCGGCTACACCTTC	CASSPGAGLGYTF